This entry lists 21 T cell receptor beta chains sequenced from one sample in a study of T cells in narcolepsy. The protocol was immunoSEQ multiplex PCR, while the TCRdb copy is restricted to in-frame clones and leaves out a portion. The top ten hold about 1.3% of the sample, which has tens of thousands of clones, roughly 81% seen once. Source material: CD45RA- memory CD4+ T cells from PBMCs. The origin of the receptors is a human donor with narcolepsy.

V usage is TRBV14 and J usage is TRBJ2-5, with 9 bases identical to TRBD1. This CDR3 is 15 amino acids long. J gave up 7 bases and V 5 bases, and 11 bases lay outside the gene matches. Looked up from germline, CDR1 is SGHDN and CDR2 is FVKESK. The chain's CDR3 is CASSEAGQGGVTQYF. The CDR3 nucleotides read TGTGCCAGCAGCGAAGCGGGACAGGGAGGGGTGACCCAGTACTTC.

The V gene is TRBV19, the J gene TRBJ2-6; maybe TRBD1 (6 bases). The V and J ends lost 4 bases and 1 base respectively, with 8 bases between them. This CDR3 region has 15 residues. Germline V gives CDR1 LNHDA, CDR2 SQIVND (reference sequence). CDR3 bases: TGTGCCAGTAGTAACCAGGGGTCTGGGGCCAACGTCCTGACTTTC. It is translated as CASSNQGSGANVLTF.

This chain links TRBV28 with TRBJ1-6; D not certain. The V gene lost 3 bases and the J gene lost 7 bases, with 4 bases spanning the gap. Germline V gives CDR1 MDHEN, CDR2 SYDVKM. This CDR3 has 12 amino acids. CDR3 sequence: CASSLVNSPLHF. The DNA for the CDR3 is TGTGCCAGCAGTTTGGTCAATTCACCCCTCCACTTT.

The V and J genes are TRBV28 and TRBJ2-1, with 12 bases fitting TRBD2. Trimming cost V 2 bases and J 5 bases; bases outside gene matches: 10. Germline values: CDR1 MDHEN, CDR2 SYDVKM. This CDR3 has 18 residues. CDR3 amino acids: CASSLGGIGLAGNNEQFF. CDR3 bases: TGTGCCAGCAGTTTAGGGGGAATAGGACTAGCGGGAAACAATGAGCAGTTCTTC.

The chain employs TRBV7-8 and TRBJ1-1, with D uncertain. Trimming removed 2 bases at V and 1 base at J, with 11 bases between. This CDR3 is 15 amino acids long. Looked up from germline, CDR1 is SGHVS and CDR2 is FQNEAQ. In nucleotides, the CDR3 is TGTGCCAGCAGCTTACCCGGGTCAACGAACACTGAAGCTTTCTTT. Translated: CASSLPGSTNTEAFF. Filled out from reference TRBV7-8 and TRBJ1-1, the complete variable domain reads GAGVSQSPRYKVAKRGQDVALRCDPISGHVSLFWYQQALGQGPEFLTYFQNEAQLDKSGLPSDRFFAERPEGSVSTLKIQRTQQEDSAVYLCASSLPGSTNTEAFFGQGTRLTVV.

This chain uses TRBV7-8 with TRBJ2-3; TRBD1 agrees at 7 bases. The V segment lost 4 bases and the J segment 2 bases; nucleotides outside the gene matches: 3. This CDR3 comprises 14 residues. Germline lookup yields CDR1 SGHVS and CDR2 FQNEAQ. As DNA, the CDR3 is TGTGCCAGCAGCTACGAGGGGGCCACAGATACGCAGTATTTT. Protein product: CASSYEGATDTQYF.

The gene calls are TRBV4-3 and TRBJ2-4; D is undetermined. This CDR3 spans 14 amino acids. V lost 0 bases to trimming and J lost 6 bases, with 9 bases between them. The germline V gene has CDR1 LGHNA and CDR2 YSLEER. The CDR3 protein is CASSQDPGRNIQYF. CDR3 sequence (DNA): TGCGCCAGCAGCCAAGATCCGGGCAGAAACATTCAGTACTTC.

This chain uses TRBV20-1 with TRBJ2-5, with unresolved D. Trimming shortened V by 6 bases and J by 6 bases, and 5 bases separated the two germline ends. Germline CDR1 and CDR2: DFQATT and SNEGSKA (reference sequence). The CDR3 sequence is 9 residues long. Here the CDR3 DNA reads TGCAGTGCCGGTCAGACCCAGTACTTC. Its protein is CSAGQTQYF.

The chain joins TRBV27 to TRBJ2-7; 7 positions match TRBD1. CDR1 and CDR2 from the germline V gene are MNHEY and SMNVEV (reference sequence). With V trimmed by 7 bases and J by 3 bases, 21 bases remained unmatched. The CDR3 is 18 amino acids. CDR3 sequence: CASTRVFTDRAPNYEQYF. The CDR3 bases are TGTGCCAGCACCAGGGTGTTCACAGACAGGGCCCCCAACTACGAGCAGTACTTC.

The gene calls are TRBV10-3 and TRBJ2-1; TRBD2 agrees at 11 bases. This CDR3 is built from 15 residues. Germline V CDR1 and CDR2: ENHRY, SYGVKD. V gave up 6 bases and J gave up 2 bases; unmatched junction bases: 3. Here the CDR3 reads CAIRTSGGTYNEQFF. As DNA, the CDR3 is TGTGCCATCAGAACTAGCGGGGGAACCTACAATGAGCAGTTCTTC.

As for this clone: The conserved closing phenylalanine or tryptophan is absent in this CDR3, likely reflecting a read error. The DNA is left out, because the CDR3 cannot be placed on it with certainty; the CDR3 is given as TCRdb lists it. The chain combines TRBV21-1 with TRBJ1-1. TRBV21-1 is a listed pseudogene. Including both end residues, the CDR3 is 14 amino acids long. The CDR3 spells CASNTVRAGAAASC.

This chain uses TRBV6-5 with TRBJ1-2; the D is unclear. V was trimmed by 10 bases and J by 8 bases, leaving 20 bases between them. The CDR3 runs 13 residues. Germline V gene sequence: CDR1 MNHEY, CDR2 SVGAGI. The CDR3 protein is CATRSRPVEGYTF. The CDR3 DNA reads TGTGCCACCCGAAGTCGCCCGGTTGAGGGCTACACCTTC.

The chain links TRBV27 to TRBJ1-6; D is undetermined. This CDR3 has 12 amino acids. V lost 6 bases and J 7 bases, leaving 7 bases between the germline ends. CDR1 and CDR2 (germline): MNHEY, SMNVEV (reference sequence). The CDR3 is CASRTGNSPLHF. The CDR3 DNA follows: TGTGCCAGCAGAACGGGGAATTCACCCCTCCACTTT.

The chain uses TRBV29-1 and TRBJ2-6; 8 nucleotides match TRBD1. The CDR3 consists of 15 residues. J was trimmed by 2 bases and V by 4 bases; bases with no gene match: 4. Germline CDR1 is SQVTM and CDR2 is ANQGSEA. The CDR3: CSVAAGGTGANVLTF. In nucleotides, the CDR3 is TGCAGCGTTGCCGCAGGGGGCACTGGGGCCAACGTCCTGACTTTC.

This clone has a handful of counts. The CDR3 coding sequence is TGCGCCAGCAGCTTGGATGGTAGGGGAAATTCACCCCTCCACTTT. Residues: CASSLDGRGNSPLHF. The V and J genes are TRBV5-1 and TRBJ1-6; D is perhaps TRBD1 (5 bases). Trimming removed 0 bases at V and 7 bases at J, with 11 bases between. This CDR3 region has 15 residues. Germline CDR1 is SGHRS and CDR2 is YFSETQ.

This clone appeared a single time. V is TRBV19 and J is TRBJ1-1, with D hard to call. The CDR3 is 15 amino acids. V lost 7 bases, J lost 6 bases, and 21 bases lay in between. CDR1 is LNHDA and CDR2 is SQIVND in the germline V gene (reference sequence). In DNA form, the CDR3 reads TGTGCCAGTATATTTCGGGCCGCCCTAGTCGCTGAAGCTTTCTTT. It translates to CASIFRAALVAEAFF.

The chain joins TRBV4-2 to TRBJ1-1, with D unresolved. V lost 0 bases, J lost 0 bases, and 17 bases lay in between. In germline, CDR1 is LGHNA, CDR2 YNFKEQ. The CDR3 has 18 residues. In DNA, the CDR3 is TGTGCCAGCAGCCAAGACCCTACACGTGTTATCATGAACACTGAAGCTTTCTTT. Translation gives CASSQDPTRVIMNTEAFF.

The gene calls are TRBV7-8 and TRBJ2-5, with 8 bases lining up with TRBD2. Losses at the gene ends were 1 base for V and 2 bases for J; bases not matched to a gene: 6. Germline V CDR1 and CDR2: SGHVS, FQNEAQ. This CDR3 has 16 residues. The CDR3 protein is CASSLGSGRGQETQYF. CDR3 DNA sequence: TGTGCCAGCAGCTTAGGGTCCGGGAGGGGTCAAGAGACCCAGTACTTC. Supplemented by reference TRBV7-8 and TRBJ2-5, the full variable domain reads GAGVSQSPRYKVAKRGQDVALRCDPISGHVSLFWYQQALGQGPEFLTYFQNEAQLDKSGLPSDRFFAERPEGSVSTLKIQRTQQEDSAVYLCASSLGSGRGQETQYFGPGTRLLVL.

The chain carries TRBV19 and TRBJ1-5, with 7 bases aligning to TRBD1. This CDR3 is 17 amino acids long. Germline V lookup: CDR1 LNHDA, CDR2 SQIVND (reference sequence). V trimming: 2 bases; J trimming: 4 bases; junction bases outside the gene matches: 11. Written as DNA, the CDR3 is TGTGCCAGTAGTATAACCCCGGGGAGGGGGCGTAATCAGCCCCAGCATTTT. This codes for CASSITPGRGRNQPQHF.

The CDR3: CASSPRDRTDTQYF. CDR3 nucleotide sequence: TGTGCCAGCAGCCCCCGGGACCGCACAGATACGCAGTATTTT. The chain has TRBV11-2 and TRBJ2-3; D tentatively fits TRBD1 or TRBD2 (5 bases each). Trimming cost V 5 bases and J 1 base, with 10 bases left between them. Germline V gives CDR1 SGHAT, CDR2 FQNNGV. The CDR3 runs 14 residues.

The chain carries TRBV14 and TRBJ2-1, with TRBD2 matching over 12 bases. Germline loops: CDR1 SGHDN, CDR2 FVKESK. Germline trimming cut 1 base from V and 9 bases from J; bases unmatched to any gene: 7. CDR3 length equals 16 residues. The CDR3 spells CASSQGRLAGVGEQFF. The CDR3 DNA is TGTGCCAGCAGCCAAGGGAGACTAGCGGGAGTCGGTGAGCAGTTCTTC.